Presented here are 11 T cell receptor beta chains from one specimen sequenced in a study of PD-L1 blockade in urothelial cancer (dated by TCRdb to 2016 to 2017). The receptor library was made with the immunoSEQ multiplex PCR assay. Entries here come from immuneACCESS through TCRdb and include only in-frame sequences with V and J called. Some clones fail to appear in such tables; in the studies checked, an unresolved V gene covers under half of the shortfall, and the cause of the remainder is unknown. This sample is represented by over 40,000 clones; roughly four fifths of them were singletons. The ten largest make up approximately 3% of the sample. This material consisted of PBMCs, taken around atezolizumab (anti-PD-L1) treatment. These TCRs come from a man between 70 and 80 years old with urothelial cancer.

This clone showed up just a few times. This chain joins TRBV11-2 and TRBJ2-3, with 9 nucleotides matching TRBD1. Unmatched junction bases numbered 10, after V lost 5 bases and J lost 13 bases. The CDR3 is 13 residues long. CDR1 and CDR2 (germline): SGHAT, FQNNGV. CDR3 protein: CASSINVRDREYF. The CDR3 region has the DNA TGTGCCAGCAGCATAAACGTCCGGGACAGGGAGTATTTT.

The genes are TRBV14 and TRBJ2-1, with 11 positions matching TRBD1. Germline V gives CDR1 SGHDN, CDR2 FVKESK. The CDR3 sequence is 15 residues long. V shed 4 bases, J shed 6 bases, and the junction held 5 bases outside the gene matches. The CDR3 sequence: CASSRRDRGFNEQFF. In DNA, the CDR3 is TGTGCCAGCAGCCGGCGGGACAGGGGGTTCAATGAGCAGTTCTTC.

The V and J genes are TRBV6-5 and TRBJ1-2; D unresolved. This CDR3 region has 15 residues. V was trimmed by 2 bases and J by 6 bases, leaving 16 bases between them. The germline V gene has CDR1 MNHEY and CDR2 SVGAGI. In DNA, the CDR3 is TGTGCCAGCAGTTACGCCGGGGTAGGAGGGAATGGCTACACCTTC. Translated, it gives CASSYAGVGGNGYTF.

The chain uses TRBV28 and TRBJ1-2; D perhaps matches TRBD1 (6 bases). The CDR3 has 15 residues. Looked up from germline, CDR1 is MDHEN and CDR2 is SYDVKM. Trimming removed 4 bases at V and 6 bases at J, with 18 bases between. The CDR3 region is CASSSTPWDIDGYTF. CDR3 DNA: TGTGCCAGCAGTTCGACCCCCTGGGACATCGATGGCTACACCTTC.

The chain is built from TRBV7-3 and TRBJ1-2; D not certain. V shed 5 bases and J shed 10 bases, with 17 bases lying between them. CDR3 length: 13 amino acids. Germline CDR1 reads SGHTA; CDR2 reads FQGTGA. The CDR3 loop reads CASSPDSIQLYTF. CDR3 in DNA: TGTGCCAGCAGCCCGGACTCAATCCAGCTCTACACCTTC.

This rearrangement joins TRBV7-2 to TRBJ1-3; D uncertain. The V end lost 3 bases, the J end lost 0 bases, and 9 bases lay between the germline ends. The germline V gene has CDR1 SGHTA and CDR2 FQGNSA. The CDR3 consists of 15 residues. This chain's CDR3 is CASSFSQASGNTIYF. Written as DNA, the CDR3 is TGTGCCAGCAGCTTTTCTCAGGCCTCTGGAAACACCATATATTTT.

V is TRBV2 and J is TRBJ1-5; 9 positions match TRBD1. The CDR3 extends over 16 amino acids. V trimming: 6 bases; J trimming: 3 bases; junction bases outside the gene matches: 9. In germline, CDR1 is SNHLY, CDR2 FYNNEI. The DNA for the CDR3 is TGTGCCAGCAGAGAAAAGGACAGGGGCGCCAATCAGCCCCAGCATTTT. This sequence encodes CASREKDRGANQPQHF.

The J gene is TRBJ1-2, the V gene TRBV6-1, with 7 bases identical to TRBD1. J lost 4 bases, V lost 1 base, and 3 bases had no gene match. The CDR3 consists of 14 residues. Germline lookup yields CDR1 MNHNS and CDR2 SASEGT. The CDR3 DNA sequence: TGTGCCAGCAGTGAAGAAACAGGGGTCTATGGCTACACCTTC. Translating gives CASSEETGVYGYTF.

The gene calls are TRBV7-2 and TRBJ1-3; TRBD1 agrees at 10 bases. The CDR3 has 16 residues. Germline V gene lookup returns CDR1 SGHTA and CDR2 FQGNSA. V dropped 6 bases and J dropped 1; count of bases not matched to a gene: 6. CDR3 protein: CASRRTGGSSGNTIYF. Here the CDR3 DNA reads TGTGCCAGCAGGAGGACAGGGGGATCGTCTGGAAACACCATATATTTT.

The chain couples TRBV5-4 to TRBJ2-5; 9 bases agree with TRBD2. Germline V gene lookup returns CDR1 SGHNT and CDR2 YYREEE (reference sequence). This CDR3 has 16 residues. With 3 bases clipped from V and 4 bases from J, the junction kept 10 bases outside the gene matches. The CDR3 nucleotides read TGTGCCAGCAGCTCGAGGAAGCGGGGGGAGGGAGAGACCCAGTACTTC. It specifies CASSSRKRGEGETQYF. Supplemented by reference TRBV5-4 and TRBJ2-5, the full variable domain reads ETGVTQSPTHLIKTRGQQVTLRCSSQSGHNTVSWYQQALGQGPQFIFQYYREEENGRGNFPPRFSGLQFPNYSSELNVNALELDDSALYLCASSSRKRGEGETQYFGPGTRLLVL.

This sequence joins TRBV5-4 and TRBJ2-7; TRBD1 matches 10 bases. V lost 4 bases, J lost 1 base, and 8 bases stayed unmatched. The CDR3 consists of 16 residues. Germline V gives CDR1 SGHNT, CDR2 YYREEE (reference sequence). This CDR3 reads CASSGTRDRGSYEQYF. CDR3 DNA: TGTGCCAGCAGCGGTACCCGGGACAGGGGATCCTACGAGCAGTACTTC.